A single sample gave rise to the 14 T cell receptor beta chains below, sequenced in a study of shared clonotypes between healthy human individuals. CD45RO-negative, CCR7-selected cells formed the naive CD8 fraction, which excluded terminally differentiated effector memory CD45RA+ cells. Clones were sequenced by immunoSEQ multiplex PCR, and TCRdb holds only the in-frame ones, with some missing. The profile shows about 2.1 million clones, under 95% of them singletons. The sequenced material came from naive CD8+ T cells from PBMCs. Source of these receptors: a man younger than 35 in good health. Some clones in this sample may be carry-over from other donors' samples.

The CDR3, as DNA: TGTGCCAGCAGCTCCACGACAGGGAGAATAGATACGCAGTATTTT. It yields the protein CASSSTTGRIDTQYF. V and J are TRBV7-2 and TRBJ2-3; 7 nucleotides align to TRBD1. The trim removed 4 bases at V and 5 bases at J, leaving 9 bases unmatched. Germline CDR1 and CDR2: SGHTA and FQGNSA. The CDR3 length is 15 residues.

The chain is built from TRBV7-2 and TRBJ2-7; 10 bases line up with TRBD2. This CDR3 contains 14 residues. The ends lost 6 bases at V and 0 bases at J; junction bases unmatched: 2. Germline CDR1 SGHTA, CDR2 FQGNSA. CDR3: CASRTSGRSYEQYF. CDR3 nucleotide sequence: TGTGCCAGCAGGACTAGCGGGCGCTCCTACGAGCAGTACTTC.

Note on this clone: Within the sample, other DNA sequences also encode this same CDR3. The J gene is TRBJ1-1, the V gene TRBV11-2; D gene ambiguous. Trimming removed 3 bases at V and 0 bases at J, with 8 bases between. CDR3 size: 14 residues. The germline CDR1 and CDR2 sequences are SGHAT and FQNNGV. Here the CDR3 DNA reads TGTGCCAGCAGCTTTGGGCAGCTGAACACTGAAGCTTTCTTT. Translation: CASSFGQLNTEAFF.

The V and J genes are TRBV4-3 and TRBJ2-3; no reliable D call. The V gene's germline CDR1 is LGHNA and CDR2 YSLEER. The length of the CDR3 is 16 residues. V was clipped by 0 bases and J by 0 bases, with 10 bases between them. Here the CDR3 DNA reads TGCGCCAGCAGCCAAGAAGAGCAAACTAGCACAGATACGCAGTATTTT. Translating gives CASSQEEQTSTDTQYF.

This rearrangement joins TRBV28 to TRBJ2-7; 8 nucleotides agree with TRBD2. The CDR3 contains 14 residues. Germline CDR1 reads MDHEN; CDR2 reads SYDVKM. V was pared by 8 bases and J by 2 bases, with 8 bases of the junction left unmatched. CDR3: CASRFTGGTYEQYF. CDR3 nucleotide sequence: TGTGCCAGCCGATTCACGGGAGGGACCTACGAGCAGTACTTC.

This clone occurred once. The V and J genes are TRBV13 and TRBJ2-7; TRBD2 agrees at 14 bases. The CDR3 covers 16 residues. Germline CDR1 and CDR2: PRHDT and FYEKMQ (reference sequence). With 5 bases clipped from V and 6 bases from J, the junction kept 9 bases outside the gene matches. CDR3 sequence (DNA): TGTGCCAGCAGCGGGTCGGGACTAGCGGGAGTACGCGAGCAGTACTTC. It translates to CASSGSGLAGVREQYF.

The chain recombines TRBV9 with TRBJ2-3; 8 bases are a match to TRBD2. CDR1 is SGDLS and CDR2 is YYNGEE in the germline V gene. The CDR3 runs to 16 residues. Trimming took 4 bases from V and 11 from J; bases not matched to a gene: 18. The CDR3 loop reads CASSPTGRAVDSEQYF. The CDR3 DNA is TGTGCCAGCAGCCCAACCGGGAGGGCCGTCGATAGTGAGCAGTATTTT.

The chain links TRBV6-6 to TRBJ2-3; D not certain. The CDR3 runs to 12 residues. Trimming took 7 bases from V and 2 from J, leaving 7 bases between them. Germline lookup yields CDR1 MNHNY and CDR2 SVGAGI (reference sequence). The CDR3 coding sequence is TGTGCCAGCACCCTATACACAGATACGCAGTATTTT. Residues: CASTLYTDTQYF.

The chain couples TRBV4-1 to TRBJ2-5; D might be TRBD2 (5 bases). CDR1 MGHRA and CDR2 YSYEKL come from the germline V gene. V was trimmed by 4 bases and J by 4 bases, leaving 16 bases between them. This CDR3 comprises 15 residues. CDR3: CASSPQVRGAETQYF. CDR3 sequence (DNA): TGCGCCAGCAGCCCCCAGGTCCGGGGAGCAGAGACCCAGTACTTC.

This chain links TRBV14 with TRBJ2-5; D possibly corresponds to TRBD1 (6 bases). Trimming took off 5 bases at V and 6 bases at J, with 22 bases between the two ends. This CDR3 spans 16 amino acids. Germline V lookup: CDR1 SGHDN, CDR2 FVKESK. This CDR3 reads CASSATETGGLQTQYF. In DNA, the CDR3 is TGTGCCAGCAGCGCGACGGAGACAGGCGGGCTCCAGACCCAGTACTTC.

The chain has TRBV5-8 and TRBJ1-5; D possibly corresponds to TRBD1 (5 bases). This CDR3 comprises 18 residues. V dropped 0 bases and J dropped 0 bases, with 16 bases sitting between them. The V gene's germline CDR1 is SGHTS and CDR2 YDEGEE. The CDR3 sequence: CASSLVYWAGDSNQPQHF. DNA for the CDR3: TGTGCCAGCAGCTTGGTTTATTGGGCGGGGGATAGCAATCAGCCCCAGCATTTT.

V gene TRBV11-1 combines with J gene TRBJ2-7, with D tentatively TRBD1 (5 bases). This CDR3 is built from 12 residues. Germline CDR1 SGHAT, CDR2 FQDESV (reference sequence). Trimming left V 3 bases short and J 4 bases short, with 7 bases between. The CDR3 loop is CASSFPGYEQYF. The CDR3 bases are TGTGCCAGCAGCTTCCCAGGGTACGAGCAGTACTTC. Filled out from reference TRBV11-1 and TRBJ2-7, the complete variable domain reads EAEVAQSPRYKITEKSQAVAFWCDPISGHATLYWYRQILGQGPELLVQFQDESVVDDSQLPKDRFSAERLKGVDSTLKIQPAELGDSAMYLCASSFPGYEQYFGPGTRLTVT.

This chain connects TRBV11-2 to TRBJ2-5; possible D gene TRBD1, 5 bases. Germline CDR1 SGHAT, CDR2 FQNNGV. V lost 2 bases, J lost 2 bases, and 15 bases lay in between. This CDR3 spans 16 amino acids. The CDR3 region is CASSLSPQGNQETQYF. As DNA, the CDR3 is TGTGCCAGCAGCTTATCCCCTCAGGGTAATCAAGAGACCCAGTACTTC. Full variable domain (remainder filled in from reference TRBV11-2 and TRBJ2-5): EAGVAQSPRYKIIEKRQSVAFWCNPISGHATLYWYQQILGQGPKLLIQFQNNGVVDDSQLPKDRFSAERLKGVDSTLKIQPAKLEDSAVYLCASSLSPQGNQETQYFGPGTRLLVL.

This chain links TRBV7-8 with TRBJ1-3; TRBD1 is a possible D gene (5 bases). The V gene lost 3 bases and the J gene lost 3 bases, with 24 bases spanning the gap. Germline V gene data show CDR1 as SGHVS and CDR2 as FQNEAQ. The CDR3 consists of 19 residues. CDR3: CASSFPNPGSLFFGNTIYF. The DNA of the CDR3 is TGTGCCAGCAGCTTTCCGAACCCAGGGTCTCTCTTCTTTGGAAACACCATATATTTT. Combining the CDR3 with reference TRBV7-8 and TRBJ1-3 gives the whole variable domain GAGVSQSPRYKVAKRGQDVALRCDPISGHVSLFWYQQALGQGPEFLTYFQNEAQLDKSGLPSDRFFAERPEGSVSTLKIQRTQQEDSAVYLCASSFPNPGSLFFGNTIYFGEGSWLTVV.